Below, 30 T cell receptor beta chains from the same sample are listed, as sequenced in a study of T cell responses to AZD1222 COVID-19 vaccine. Assay: immunoSEQ multiplex PCR; the TCRdb copy retains only in-frame clones and omits some. The table shows roughly 100,000 clones, with around nine tenths occurring only once. The material was peripheral blood, obtained on day 0 of AZD1222 vaccination. The receptor source for this set is an adult in good health.

This clone was seen a single time. The CDR3 region has the DNA TGTGCCAGTAGTATTAATACACCGACCACCGGGGAGCTGTTTTTT. Translating gives CASSINTPTTGELFF. V gene TRBV19 combines with J gene TRBJ2-2; unclear D gene. Germline CDR1 LNHDA, CDR2 SQIVND (reference sequence). Trimming cost V 3 bases and J 4 bases, with 12 bases left between them. CDR3 length: 15 amino acids.

The chain has TRBV6-1 and TRBJ1-2; D is possibly TRBD1 (5 bases). This CDR3 is 14 amino acids long. V shed 2 bases and J shed 6 bases, with 13 bases lying between them. The germline V gene has CDR1 MNHNS and CDR2 SASEGT. CDR3 amino acids: CASSELFREHGYTF. As DNA, the CDR3 is TGTGCCAGCAGTGAACTATTCAGGGAGCATGGCTACACCTTC.

This chain uses TRBV20-1 with TRBJ2-5; D unresolved. Trimming removed 3 bases at V and 2 bases at J, with 13 bases between. Germline V CDR1 and CDR2: DFQATT, SNEGSKA (reference sequence). CDR3 size: 14 residues. In DNA form, the CDR3 reads TGCAGTGCTAGTGGGGAATATATACAAGAGACCCAGTACTTC. It codes for CSASGEYIQETQYF.

The genes are TRBV10-3 and TRBJ2-1; 12 bases map to TRBD2. The J segment lost 8 bases and the V segment lost 10 bases, leaving 15 bases of the junction unmatched. Germline V gene sequence: CDR1 ENHRY, CDR2 SYGVKD. The CDR3 spans 16 residues. CDR3 in DNA: TGTGCCACCAACCCACTACTAGCGGGGGGCGGGGATGAGCAGTTCTTC. Encoded protein: CATNPLLAGGGDEQFF.

This sequence joins TRBV6-2 or TRBV6-3 and TRBJ1-1; no definite D call. Trimming left V 5 bases short and J 5 bases short, with 21 bases between. This CDR3 has 16 residues. The germline gives CDR1 MNHEY, CDR2 SVGEGT. The CDR3 sequence: CASSALAWGGRTEAFF. Here the CDR3 DNA reads TGTGCCAGCAGTGCCCTAGCCTGGGGTGGGAGAACTGAAGCTTTCTTT.

The chain is built from TRBV29-1 and TRBJ2-3; tentatively, D is TRBD2 (7 bases). CDR1 is SQVTM and CDR2 is ANQGSEA in the germline V gene. V lost 3 bases and J lost 0, with 16 bases in between. This CDR3 is built from 16 residues. The CDR3 here is CSVELWAGASTDTQYF. For the CDR3, the DNA is TGCAGCGTTGAGTTATGGGCGGGGGCCAGCACAGATACGCAGTATTTT.

V and J are TRBV19 and TRBJ1-6; a possible D gene is TRBD1 (5 bases). Trimming took 4 bases from V and 7 from J, leaving 20 bases between them. This CDR3 has 17 amino acids. Germline V lookup: CDR1 LNHDA, CDR2 SQIVND (reference sequence). The CDR3 DNA is TGTGCCAGTAGTAGACCTTCGGGACCCGGGGGGAATTCACCCCTCCACTTT. It specifies CASSRPSGPGGNSPLHF.

This chain connects TRBV29-1 to TRBJ1-2; D is undetermined. CDR1 and CDR2 from the germline V gene are SQVTM and ANQGSEA. The CDR3 consists of 13 residues. V gave up 1 base and J gave up 8 bases, with 14 bases separating them. CDR3 coding DNA: TGCAGCGTTGAAGCAGCCTCCCTCCGGGGCTACACCTTC. Its protein is CSVEAASLRGYTF.

The genes are TRBV2 and TRBJ1-5; D is possibly TRBD1 (6 bases). V lost 8 bases to trimming and J lost 5 bases, with 13 bases between them. The CDR3 covers 13 residues. Germline CDR1 SNHLY, CDR2 FYNNEI. CDR3 DNA sequence: TGTGCCAGCGGAGGGGGGTTTGATCAGCCCCAGCATTTT. This translates into CASGGGFDQPQHF. Drawing the rest from reference TRBV2 and TRBJ1-5, the complete variable domain is EPEVTQTPSHQVTQMGQEVILRCVPISNHLYFYWYRQILGQKVEFLVSFYNNEISEKSEIFDDQFSVERPDGSNFTLKIRSTKLEDSAMYFCASGGGFDQPQHFGDGTRLSIL.

This chain uses TRBV2 with TRBJ1-1; D not certain. V dropped 4 bases and J dropped 1 base, with 10 bases sitting between them. The CDR3 totals 14 residues. Germline CDR1 reads SNHLY; CDR2 reads FYNNEI. CDR3: CASSVGRSNTEAFF. DNA of the CDR3: TGTGCCAGCAGTGTTGGCAGATCGAACACTGAAGCTTTCTTT.

V gene TRBV11-1 combines with J gene TRBJ2-3, with D uncertain. This CDR3 contains 12 residues. V dropped 5 bases and J dropped 3 bases, with 6 bases sitting between them. Germline V CDR1 and CDR2: SGHAT, FQDESV (reference sequence). The CDR3 spells CASSAWTDTQYF. CDR3 coding DNA: TGTGCCAGCAGCGCCTGGACAGATACGCAGTATTTT. Together with reference TRBV11-1 and TRBJ2-3, the CDR3 gives the full variable domain: EAEVAQSPRYKITEKSQAVAFWCDPISGHATLYWYRQILGQGPELLVQFQDESVVDDSQLPKDRFSAERLKGVDSTLKIQPAELGDSAMYLCASSAWTDTQYFGPGTRLTVL.

V gene TRBV3-1 (or the pseudogene TRBV3-2) combines with J gene TRBJ2-2, with D unclear. CDR3 length: 16 amino acids. Germline values: CDR1 LGHDT, CDR2 YNNKEL (reference sequence). V lost 5 bases to trimming and J lost 0 bases, with 13 bases between them. The CDR3 sequence is CASSNNLGTNTGELFF. CDR3 coding DNA: TGTGCCAGCAGCAATAATCTAGGTACGAACACCGGGGAGCTGTTTTTT.

The rearrangement links TRBV21-1 to TRBJ1-6. TRBV21-1 is reported as a pseudogene. The CDR3 is made up of 18 amino acids. CDR3 DNA: TGTGCCAGCAGCGCCTGGGGGAGGTCGACGTTCGATATAACACCCCTCCACTTT. Translated, it gives CASSAWGRSTFDITPLHF.

This clone was seen a handful of times. V gene TRBV5-1 combines with J gene TRBJ2-4, with D possibly TRBD1 on 6 matching bases. V was shortened by 0 bases and J by 15 bases, with 22 bases between the two germline ends. Germline lookup yields CDR1 SGHRS and CDR2 YFSETQ. The CDR3 spans 15 residues. The CDR3 loop reads CASSLESSQGSVTYF. The CDR3 DNA sequence: TGCGCCAGCAGCTTGGAGAGCTCTCAGGGGTCGGTCACGTACTTC.

The V gene is TRBV19, the J gene TRBJ1-5, with 7 bases aligning to TRBD1. The V and J ends lost 7 bases and 6 bases, in that order; junction bases with no gene match: 9. The CDR3 loop spans 14 amino acids. CDR1 and CDR2 (germline): LNHDA, SQIVND (reference sequence). DNA for the CDR3: TGTGCCAGTACCCCGGACAGGTTATCTCAGCCCCAGCATTTT. This encodes CASTPDRLSQPQHF.

CDR3 amino acids: CASSYGTGQIWPQHF. The CDR3 DNA is TGTGCCAGCAGTTACGGGACAGGGCAGATATGGCCCCAGCATTTT. The chain employs TRBV6-5 and TRBJ1-5; 9 nucleotides line up with TRBD1. CDR1 is MNHEY, CDR2 SVGAGI, per germline. The CDR3 contains 15 residues. The trim removed 2 bases at V and 9 bases at J, leaving 8 bases unmatched.

The chain recombines TRBV9 with TRBJ1-2; TRBD1 is a possible D gene (5 bases). Germline V gives CDR1 SGDLS, CDR2 YYNGEE. Trimming removed 4 bases at V and 4 bases at J, with 20 bases between. The CDR3 is 16 amino acids. The CDR3 sequence is CASSPLGQGPSYGYTF. The CDR3, as DNA: TGTGCCAGCAGCCCCCTGGGGCAGGGCCCTAGCTATGGCTACACCTTC. Variable domain in full (rest from reference TRBV9 and TRBJ1-2): DSGVTQTPKHLITATGQRVTLRCSPRSGDLSVYWYQQSLDQGLQFLIQYYNGEERAKGNILERFSAQQFPDLHSELNLSSLELGDSALYFCASSPLGQGPSYGYTFGSGTRLTVV.

This clone was seen only once. This chain connects TRBV5-1 to TRBJ2-2; 10 nucleotides agree with TRBD1. Per germline, CDR1 SGHRS and CDR2 YFSETQ. Trimming at V came to 3 bases and at J to 4 bases, leaving 12 bases not matched to a gene. This CDR3 is 18 amino acids long. The CDR3 DNA is TGCGCCAGCAGCTCAGGAAGGACCGGGACAGGGGCCACCGGGGAGCTGTTTTTT. It encodes CASSSGRTGTGATGELFF.

This chain connects TRBV7-3 to TRBJ2-2; D is unresolved. Trimming removed 5 bases from V and 7 bases from J, with 14 bases in between. The CDR3 contains 14 residues. From germline, CDR1 is SGHTA and CDR2 FQGTGA. This CDR3 reads CASSQTSWGGELFF. CDR3 coding DNA: TGTGCCAGCAGCCAGACCAGCTGGGGCGGGGAGCTGTTTTTT.

CDR3 sequence reads: CASSITTGELFF. DNA for the CDR3: TGTGCCAGCAGCATTACCACCGGGGAGCTGTTTTTT. The chain employs TRBV9 and TRBJ2-2; D not certain. Trimming took off 4 bases at V and 4 bases at J, with 5 bases between the two ends. The CDR3 consists of 12 residues. Germline CDR1 reads SGDLS; CDR2 reads YYNGEE.

V and J are TRBV6-5 and TRBJ2-2; unclear D gene. CDR1 and CDR2 (germline): MNHEY, SVGAGI. Trimming took 7 bases from V and 0 from J, leaving 0 bases between them. The length of the CDR3 is 11 residues. The CDR3 DNA reads as TGTGCCAGCACGAACACCGGGGAGCTGTTTTTT. Encoded protein: CASTNTGELFF.

The V call is TRBV3-1 (or the pseudogene TRBV3-2), the J call TRBJ2-6; 11 bases line up with TRBD2. V lost 0 bases to trimming and J lost 1 base; unmatched junction nucleotides: 8. Looked up from germline, CDR1 is LGHDT and CDR2 is YNNKEL (reference sequence). CDR3 size: 20 residues. CDR3 residues: CASSQEMGGLADSGANVLTF. The CDR3 DNA reads TGTGCCAGCAGCCAAGAGATGGGGGGACTAGCGGATTCTGGGGCCAACGTCCTGACTTTC.

This rearrangement joins TRBV19 to TRBJ1-2; TRBD1 might be the D (6 bases). The germline CDR1 and CDR2 sequences are LNHDA and SQIVND (reference sequence). The V gene lost 5 bases and the J gene lost 0 bases, with 10 bases spanning the gap. The CDR3 totals 14 residues. The CDR3 DNA follows: TGTGCCAGTAGTCGCAGGGGAGCTAACTATGGCTACACCTTC. Protein product: CASSRRGANYGYTF.

The chain recombines TRBV5-6 with TRBJ2-7; 9 nucleotides align to TRBD1. Looked up from germline, CDR1 is SGHDT and CDR2 is YYEEEE. The CDR3 loop spans 15 amino acids. The V segment lost 0 bases and the J segment 2 bases; nucleotides outside the gene matches: 3. This chain's CDR3 is CASSLGTGVTYEQYF. CDR3 nucleotides: TGTGCCAGCAGCTTGGGGACAGGGGTCACCTACGAGCAGTACTTC.

The chain links TRBV15 to TRBJ2-7; D assignment may be TRBD1 or TRBD2 (5 bases each). Trimming took 6 bases from V and 5 from J, leaving 17 bases between them. Germline CDR1 is LNHNV and CDR2 is YYDKDF (reference sequence). The CDR3 contains 14 residues. The DNA of the CDR3 is TGTGCCACCAGGCCGGTGGCAGGGAGCAACGAGCAGTACTTC. Encoded protein: CATRPVAGSNEQYF. The full variable domain, in which reference TRBV15 and TRBJ2-7 provide the parts outside the CDR3, is DAMVIQNPRYQVTQFGKPVTLSCSQTLNHNVMYWYQQKSSQAPKLLFHYYDKDFNNEADTPDNFQSRRPNTSFCFLDIRSPGLGDTAMYLCATRPVAGSNEQYFGPGTRLTVT.

The genes are TRBV14 and TRBJ1-2; D remains ambiguous. The CDR3 runs 17 residues. The V end was cut by 4 bases, the J end by 0 bases, with 18 bases between. Germline-derived CDR1 and CDR2 are SGHDN and FVKESK. CDR3 coding DNA: TGTGCCAGCAGCCCCTGGCAGGCCTTCCCACCTAACTATGGCTACACCTTC. This encodes CASSPWQAFPPNYGYTF.

This sequence joins TRBV28 and TRBJ1-2; TRBD1 might be the D (5 bases). Germline-derived CDR1 and CDR2 are MDHEN and SYDVKM. Trimming cost V 6 bases and J 2 bases, with 19 bases left between them. There are 16 residues in the CDR3. CDR3 residues: CASSLLVRGGNYGYTF. CDR3 DNA sequence: TGTGCCAGCAGCCTCTTGGTTCGGGGGGGAAACTATGGCTACACCTTC.

The chain employs TRBV28 and TRBJ2-7; 8 bases are shared with TRBD1. Germline CDR1 is MDHEN and CDR2 is SYDVKM. V lost 5 bases and J lost 4; bases outside the gene matches: 7. The CDR3 totals 14 residues. As DNA, the CDR3 is TGTGCCAGCAGTCCAAGGACAGGGACTTACGAGCAGTACTTC. Protein product: CASSPRTGTYEQYF. Full variable domain (remainder filled in from reference TRBV28 and TRBJ2-7): DVKVTQSSRYLVKRTGEKVFLECVQDMDHENMFWYRQDPGLGLRLIYFSYDVKMKEKGDIPEGYSVSREKKERFSLILESASTNQTSMYLCASSPRTGTYEQYFGPGTRLTVT.

In its sample, this clone was seen once. The chain has TRBV7-2 and TRBJ1-1; TRBD1 is a possible D gene (5 bases). In germline, CDR1 is SGHTA, CDR2 FQGNSA. The germline V and J ends were trimmed by 5 bases and 4 bases, with 14 bases remaining between them. The CDR3 spans 14 residues. The CDR3 is CASSRGGTGTEAFF. CDR3 sequence (DNA): TGTGCCAGCAGCCGCGGGGGGACGGGCACTGAAGCTTTCTTT.

V usage is TRBV5-1 and J usage is TRBJ1-6; 8 positions agree with TRBD1. This CDR3 has 16 residues. J lost 3 bases, V lost 3 bases, and 5 bases had no gene match. The germline CDR1 and CDR2 sequences are SGHRS and YFSETQ. This CDR3 reads CASSSTGGLYNSPLHF. CDR3 sequence (DNA): TGCGCCAGCAGCTCTACAGGGGGACTCTATAATTCACCCCTCCACTTT.